This T cell receptor beta chain came from a study of cytomegalovirus exposure and HLA in healthy donors. Study-level background: The 120 or so validation repertoires were produced on the same platform as the roughly 700 repertoires of the first cohort. This was reported in a later analysis.

There are 13 residues in the CDR3. Germline V lookup: CDR1 MNHEY, CDR2 SVGAGI. V lost 4 bases and J lost 6, with 12 bases in between. TCRdb's table, derived via immunoSEQ multiplex PCR, lists solely in-frame clones and lacks some. The sample holds roughly 150,000 clones; approximately 86% are singletons and the top ten take approximately 2.2%. The approximately 120-subject validation cohort, separate from the approximately 670-subject first cohort, included the donors. This chain links TRBV6-5 with TRBJ1-2; D is ambiguous. This receptor was identified in a woman aged 18-29 years in good health and CMV-seronegative. Material for sequencing was PBMCs. Here the CDR3 DNA reads TGTGCCAGCAGTTCCCGGAAGGAGAATGGCTACACCTTC. Translation: CASSSRKENGYTF.